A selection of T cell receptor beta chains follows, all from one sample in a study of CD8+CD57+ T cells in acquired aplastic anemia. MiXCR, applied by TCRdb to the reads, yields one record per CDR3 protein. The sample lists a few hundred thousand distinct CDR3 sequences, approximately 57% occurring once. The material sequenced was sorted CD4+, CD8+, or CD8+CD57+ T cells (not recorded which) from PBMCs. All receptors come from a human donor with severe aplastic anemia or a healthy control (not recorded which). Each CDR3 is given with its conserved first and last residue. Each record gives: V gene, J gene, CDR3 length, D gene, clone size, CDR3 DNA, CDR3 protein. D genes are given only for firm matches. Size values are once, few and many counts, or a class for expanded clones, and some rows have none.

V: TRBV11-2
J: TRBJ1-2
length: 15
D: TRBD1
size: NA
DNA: TGTGCCAGCAGCCATGGGACAGGGGACGGAGGGGGCTACACCTTC
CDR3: CASSHGTGDGGGYTF

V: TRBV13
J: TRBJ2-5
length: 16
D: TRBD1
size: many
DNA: TGTGCCAGCGGGTTGACGGGACAGGGGTCCCAAGAGACCCAGTACTTC
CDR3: CASGLTGQGSQETQYF

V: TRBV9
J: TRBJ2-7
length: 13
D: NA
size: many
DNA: TGTGCCAGCAGCGCCAGGCCCAACTACGAGCAGTACTTC
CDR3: CASSARPNYEQYF

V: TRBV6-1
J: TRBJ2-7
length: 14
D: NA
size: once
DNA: TGTGCCAGCAGTGAAGGCAACAGTATCCACGAGCAGTACTTC
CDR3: CASSEGNSIHEQYF

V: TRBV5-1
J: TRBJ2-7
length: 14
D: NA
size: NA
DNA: TGCGCCAGCAGCCTGACGTGGAGCTCCTACGAGCAGTACTTC
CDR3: CASSLTWSSYEQYF

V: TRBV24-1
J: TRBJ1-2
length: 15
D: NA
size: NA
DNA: TGTGCCACCTCGCCTGGAGGCTTGGGCGTCTATGGCTACACCTTC
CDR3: CATSPGGLGVYGYTF

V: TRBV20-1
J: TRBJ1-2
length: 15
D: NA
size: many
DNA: TGCAGTGCTAGAGATGGGTCGGGGTCAGACTATGGCTACACCTTC
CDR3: CSARDGSGSDYGYTF

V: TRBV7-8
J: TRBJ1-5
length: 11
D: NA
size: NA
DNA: TGTGCCAGCAGCCCAGGAGGCGAAAAGCATTTT
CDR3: CASSPGGEKHF

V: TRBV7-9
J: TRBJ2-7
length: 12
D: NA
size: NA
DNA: TGTGCCAGCAGCTTAGTAAATTCCGAGCAGTACTTC
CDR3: CASSLVNSEQYF

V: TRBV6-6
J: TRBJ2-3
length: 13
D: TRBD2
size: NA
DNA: TGTGCCAGCGGAAGGACTAGCCTCGATACGCAGTATTTT
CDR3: CASGRTSLDTQYF

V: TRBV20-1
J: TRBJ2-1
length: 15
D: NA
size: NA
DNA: TGCAGTGCTAGTATAGGATGGAGCTCCTACAATGAGCAGTTCTTC
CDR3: CSASIGWSSYNEQFF

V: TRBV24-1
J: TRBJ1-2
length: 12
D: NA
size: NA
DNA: TGTGCCACCAGTGAACCGCATCCTGGCTACACCTTC
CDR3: CATSEPHPGYTF

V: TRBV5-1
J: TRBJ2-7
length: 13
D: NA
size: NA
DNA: TGCGCCAGCAGCGCGGACAACTCCTACGAGCAGTACTTC
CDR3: CASSADNSYEQYF

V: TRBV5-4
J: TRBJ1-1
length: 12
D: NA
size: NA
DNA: TGTGCCAGCAGCCCCGAAGGAGGTGAAGCTTTCTTT
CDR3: CASSPEGGEAFF

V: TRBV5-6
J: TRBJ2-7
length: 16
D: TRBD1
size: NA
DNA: TGTGCCAGCACATTCTTCCCGGGACAGGCCGCCTACGAGCAGTACTTC
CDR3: CASTFFPGQAAYEQYF

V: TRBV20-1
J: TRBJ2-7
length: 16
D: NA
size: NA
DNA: TGCAGTGCCAGCGGCGACACGCTTCGATCCTACTACGAGCAGTACTTC
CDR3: CSASGDTLRSYYEQYF

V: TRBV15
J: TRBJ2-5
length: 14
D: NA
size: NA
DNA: TGTGCCACCAGCATTACCCGGGATCACGAGACCCAGTACTTC
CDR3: CATSITRDHETQYF

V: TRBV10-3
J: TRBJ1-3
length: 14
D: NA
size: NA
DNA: TGTGCCATCAGTGAGTCTACACCTGGAAACACCATATATTTT
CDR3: CAISESTPGNTIYF

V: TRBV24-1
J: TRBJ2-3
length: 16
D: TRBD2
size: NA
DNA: TGTGCCACCAGTGACCTCACAGCGGGGGCCGTAGATACGCAGTATTTT
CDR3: CATSDLTAGAVDTQYF

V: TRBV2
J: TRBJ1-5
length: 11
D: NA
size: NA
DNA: TGTGCCAGCGGGAGCAATCAGCCCCAGCATTTT
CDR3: CASGSNQPQHF

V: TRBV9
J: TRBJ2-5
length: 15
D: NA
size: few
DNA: TGTGCCAGCAGCGTAGGAGGGGAGAGGGGGGAGACCCAGTACTTC
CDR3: CASSVGGERGETQYF

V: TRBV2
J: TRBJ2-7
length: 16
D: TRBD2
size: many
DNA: TGTGCCAGCCACCATCGGTCCCTAGCGGGGGCCTACGAGCAGTACTTC
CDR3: CASHHRSLAGAYEQYF

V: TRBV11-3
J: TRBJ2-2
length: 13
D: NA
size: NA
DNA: TGTGCCAGCAGAAGAGGAAACACCGGGGAGCTGTTTTTT
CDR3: CASRRGNTGELFF

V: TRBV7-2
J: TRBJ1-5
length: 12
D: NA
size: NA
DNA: TGTGCCAGCAGCTTACAGATTCAGCCCCAGCATTTT
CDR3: CASSLQIQPQHF

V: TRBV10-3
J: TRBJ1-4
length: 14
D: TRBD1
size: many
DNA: TGTGCCATCAGGACAGGGGCTGAAAGTGAAAAACTGTTTTTT
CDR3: CAIRTGAESEKLFF

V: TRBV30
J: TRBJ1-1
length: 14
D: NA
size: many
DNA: TGTGCCTGGAGTGTAGGGGGGAACGGGGGTGAAGCTTTCTTT
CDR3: CAWSVGGNGGEAFF

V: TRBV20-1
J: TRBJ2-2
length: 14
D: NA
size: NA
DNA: TGCAGTGCTTGGACGGCGGTGCGACAATGGGAGCTGTTTTTT
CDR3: CSAWTAVRQWELFF

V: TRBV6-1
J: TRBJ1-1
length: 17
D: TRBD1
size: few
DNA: TGTGCCAGCAGTGAAGCGGGACACAGGGGGCGAGGGACTGAAGCTTTCTTT
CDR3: CASSEAGHRGRGTEAFF